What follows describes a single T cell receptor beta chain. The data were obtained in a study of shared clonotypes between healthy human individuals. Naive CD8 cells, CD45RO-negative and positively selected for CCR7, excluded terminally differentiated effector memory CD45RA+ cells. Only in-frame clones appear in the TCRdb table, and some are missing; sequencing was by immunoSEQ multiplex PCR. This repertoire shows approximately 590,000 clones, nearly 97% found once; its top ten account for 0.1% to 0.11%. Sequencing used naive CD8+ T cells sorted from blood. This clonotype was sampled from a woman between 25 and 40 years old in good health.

CDR3 DNA sequence: TGTGCCAGCAGTTTATGGCGGGGTAGGACTGAAGCTTTCTTT. Protein sequence: CASSLWRGRTEAFF. The chain recombines TRBV27 with TRBJ1-1; D is unresolved. The germline V and J ends were trimmed by 1 base and 5 bases, with 11 bases remaining between them. Germline CDR1 is MNHEY and CDR2 is SMNVEV (reference sequence). The CDR3 is 14 residues long.